This T cell receptor (beta chain) was documented in a study of CD8 T cells in Susac syndrome. RNA in amounts of roughly 0.5 to 1 ug was reverse transcribed with random hexamers. Each CDR3 protein is one row after TCRdb ran MiXCR on the immunoSEQ multiplex PCR reads. The table records some 210,000 distinct CDR3 sequences, about 95% of them present only once. Trimming shortened V by 6 bases and J by 2 bases, and 14 bases separated the two germline ends. Germline V CDR1 and CDR2: DFQATT, SNEGSKA (reference sequence). The CDR3 contains 14 residues. Sequenced sample: CD4+ T cells from PBMCs. The rearrangement uses TRBV20-1 and TRBJ1-5; D is ambiguous. The receptor comes from a human donor with Susac syndrome. Here the CDR3 reads CSARFGDGNQPQHF. In DNA form, the CDR3 reads TGCAGTGCGAGGTTCGGCGACGGCAATCAGCCCCAGCATTTT.